These T cell receptor beta chains were read from a single sample in a study of blood T cell repertoires in COVID-19. The data were produced by immunoSEQ multiplex PCR, yet TCRdb's version contains in-frame clones alone and is incomplete. The sample holds around 330,000 clones, 85% seen once. The sample was PBMCs or T cells enriched from blood (not recorded which). The origin of the receptors is a woman in her 30s who had been exposed to COVID-19. Each CDR3 is given with its conserved first and last residue. The D gene is left open where the match is weak. Rows give clone size only sometimes, using once, few, many, or a class for an expanded clone.

D	V	size	J	CDR3	DNA
.	TRBV18	few	TRBJ1-4	CASSRSQLDEKLFF	TGTGCCAGCTCACGGAGTCAGTTAGACGAAAAACTGTTTTTT
.	TRBV6-2/TRBV6-3	once	TRBJ1-2	CASSTDSYYGYTF	TGTGCCAGCAGTACGGACAGCTACTATGGCTACACCTTC
TRBD1	TRBV7-2	.	TRBJ2-7	CASSLDGQAYEQYF	TGTGCCAGCAGCTTAGACGGACAGGCCTACGAGCAGTACTTC
TRBD2	TRBV27	once	TRBJ2-7	CASSLSSGRAFTYEQYF	TGTGCCAGCAGTTTGTCGAGCGGGAGGGCCTTCACCTACGAGCAGTACTTC
.	TRBV7-6	.	TRBJ1-1	CASSPVQGTNTEAFF	TGTGCCAGCAGCCCCGTCCAGGGTACGAACACTGAAGCTTTCTTT
TRBD1	TRBV28	few	TRBJ1-3	CASSSDRGSGNTIYF	TGTGCCAGCAGTTCCGACAGGGGCTCTGGAAACACCATATATTTT
TRBD1	TRBV28	.	TRBJ1-1	CASSLETGGSNTEAFF	TGTGCCAGCAGTTTGGAGACAGGGGGATCTAACACTGAAGCTTTCTTT
TRBD1	TRBV6-5	.	TRBJ2-1	CASKNEGGISNEQFF	TGTGCCAGCAAGAACGAAGGGGGCATCTCCAATGAGCAGTTCTTC
.	TRBV4-3	once	TRBJ1-2	CASSHSTVGEINYGYTF	TGCGCCAGCAGCCACTCAACAGTCGGGGAAATCAACTATGGCTACACCTTC
TRBD1	TRBV6-5	few	TRBJ1-2	CASSLDRANYGYTF	TGTGCCAGCAGTCTGGACAGGGCGAACTATGGCTACACCTTC
.	TRBV6-2/TRBV6-3	few	TRBJ1-1	CASSYGLTEAFF	TGTGCCAGCAGTTATGGACTAACTGAAGCTTTCTTT
.	TRBV10-2	.	TRBJ1-5	CASRQGSLYQPQHF	TGCGCCAGCAGGCAGGGTTCTTTATATCAGCCCCAGCATTTT
.	TRBV21-1	.	TRBJ1-3	CASSVRDSQNKTSAGNTIYF	TGTGCCAGCAGCGTACGGGACAGCCAAAACAAGACGAGCGCTGGAAACACCATATATTTT
.	TRBV9	.	TRBJ2-3	CASSSVTQSAGTQYF	TGTGCCAGCAGCTCGGTGACCCAGAGCGCGGGTACGCAGTATTTT
.	TRBV6-1	.	TRBJ1-5	CASSEAVGNQPQHF	TGTGCCAGCAGTGAAGCCGTCGGCAATCAGCCCCAGCATTTT
.	TRBV5-1	.	TRBJ2-1	CASSLETSYNEQFF	TGCGCCAGCAGCTTGGAAACTAGCTACAATGAGCAGTTCTTC
.	TRBV11-2	.	TRBJ2-5	CASSFGITGDQETQYF	TGTGCCAGCAGCTTTGGGATTACGGGGGATCAAGAGACCCAGTACTTC
TRBD1	TRBV7-2	once	TRBJ1-1	CASSPQGDTEAFF	TGTGCCAGCAGCCCCCAGGGGGACACTGAAGCTTTCTTT
.	TRBV18	once	TRBJ1-2	CASSPRTDGYTF	TGTGCCAGCTCACCAAGGACAGACGGCTACACCTTC
.	TRBV12-3/TRBV12-4	.	TRBJ1-1	CASMSGGNTEAFF	TGTGCCAGCATGAGCGGGGGGAACACTGAAGCTTTCTTT
TRBD1	TRBV3-1/TRBV3-2	.	TRBJ1-1	CASSQPGQGARAFF	TGTGCCAGCAGCCAACCGGGACAGGGGGCGCGAGCTTTCTTT
.	TRBV3-1/TRBV3-2	.	TRBJ2-7	CASSLQRSSYEQYF	TGTGCCAGCAGCCTTCAAAGGAGCTCCTACGAGCAGTACTTC
TRBD1	TRBV6-6	.	TRBJ1-2	CASRPTGGGYGYTF	TGTGCCAGCAGGCCGACAGGGGGGGGCTATGGCTACACCTTC
TRBD2	TRBV7-3	.	TRBJ2-3	CASSPGLAGGRGTDTQYF	TGTGCCAGCAGCCCGGGGCTAGCGGGAGGGCGGGGCACAGATACGCAGTATTTT
TRBD1	TRBV28	few	TRBJ1-6	CASIGTGGPYNSPLHF	TGTGCCAGCATCGGGACAGGGGGACCCTATAATTCACCCCTCCACTTT
TRBD2	TRBV24-1	.	TRBJ2-1	CATSDGGLAGAYNEQFF	TGTGCCACCAGTGATGGGGGACTAGCGGGGGCCTACAATGAGCAGTTCTTC
.	TRBV19	.	TRBJ1-5	CASSLSQQGNQPQHF	TGTGCCAGTAGTTTATCCCAACAGGGCAATCAGCCCCAGCATTTT
TRBD1	TRBV2	.	TRBJ1-6	CATKQEGATNSPLHF	TGTGCCACCAAACAGGAGGGGGCGACCAATTCACCCCTCCACTTT
TRBD1	TRBV19	.	TRBJ1-5	CASRLRGLGQPQHF	TGTGCCAGTAGATTAAGGGGGCTAGGTCAGCCCCAGCATTTT
.	TRBV4-2	.	TRBJ1-2	CASSQNSGENYGYTF	TGTGCCAGCAGCCAAAATTCAGGGGAAAACTATGGCTACACCTTC
.	TRBV28	few	TRBJ1-1	CASRPTKDSQLMNTEAFF	TGTGCCAGCAGACCTACCAAGGACAGTCAGTTAATGAACACTGAAGCTTTCTTT